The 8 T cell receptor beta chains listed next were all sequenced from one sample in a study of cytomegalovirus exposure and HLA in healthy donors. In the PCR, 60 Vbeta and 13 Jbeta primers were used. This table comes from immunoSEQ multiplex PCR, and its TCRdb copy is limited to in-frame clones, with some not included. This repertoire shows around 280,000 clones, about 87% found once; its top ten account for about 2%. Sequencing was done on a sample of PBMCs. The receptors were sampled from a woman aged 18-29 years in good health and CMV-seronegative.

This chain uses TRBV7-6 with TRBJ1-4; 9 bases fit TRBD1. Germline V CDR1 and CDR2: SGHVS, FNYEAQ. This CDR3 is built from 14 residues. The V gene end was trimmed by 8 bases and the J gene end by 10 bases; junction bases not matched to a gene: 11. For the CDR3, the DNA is TGTGCCAGCGAGACCCGGACAGGGGAAGGAAAACTGTTTTTT. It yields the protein CASETRTGEGKLFF.

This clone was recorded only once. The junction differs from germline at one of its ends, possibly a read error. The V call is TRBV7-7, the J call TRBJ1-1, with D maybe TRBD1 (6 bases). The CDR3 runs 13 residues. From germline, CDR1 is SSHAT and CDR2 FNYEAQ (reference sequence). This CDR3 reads CASSQGMNTEAFF. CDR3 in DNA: TGTGCTAGCAGCCAGGGGATGAACACTGAAGCTTTCTTT.

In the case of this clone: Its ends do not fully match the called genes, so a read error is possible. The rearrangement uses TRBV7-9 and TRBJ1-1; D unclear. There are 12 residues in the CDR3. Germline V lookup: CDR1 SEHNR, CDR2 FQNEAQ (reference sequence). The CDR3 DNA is TGTTCCAGCACCATGAGCGGTGGAGAAGCTTTCTTT. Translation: CSSTMSGGEAFF. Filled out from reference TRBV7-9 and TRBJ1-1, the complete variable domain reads DTGVSQNPRHKITKRGQNVTFRCDPISEHNRLYWYRQTLGQGPEFLTYFQNEAQLEKSRLLSDRFSAERPKGSFSTLEIQRTEQGDSAMYLCSSTMSGGEAFFGQGTRLTVV.

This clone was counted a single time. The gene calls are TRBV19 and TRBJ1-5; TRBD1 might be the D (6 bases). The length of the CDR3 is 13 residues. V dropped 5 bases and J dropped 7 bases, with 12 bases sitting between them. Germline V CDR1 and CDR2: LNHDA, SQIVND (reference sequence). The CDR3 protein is CASSRQERQPQHF. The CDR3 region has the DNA TGTGCCAGTAGTCGACAGGAACGACAGCCCCAGCATTTT.

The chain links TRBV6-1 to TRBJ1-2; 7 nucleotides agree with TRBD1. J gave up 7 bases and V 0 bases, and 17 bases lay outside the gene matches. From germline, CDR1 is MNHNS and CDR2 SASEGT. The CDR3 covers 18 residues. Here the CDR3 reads CASSEALLGQWAVFGYTF. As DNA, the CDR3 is TGTGCCAGCAGTGAAGCGCTTCTGGGACAGTGGGCCGTCTTTGGCTACACCTTC.

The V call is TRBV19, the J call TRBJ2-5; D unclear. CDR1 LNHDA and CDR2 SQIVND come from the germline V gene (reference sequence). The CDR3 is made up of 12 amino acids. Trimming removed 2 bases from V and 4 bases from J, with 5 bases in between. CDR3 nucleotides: TGTGCCAGTAGTATAATCGGAGAGACCCAGTACTTC. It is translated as CASSIIGETQYF.

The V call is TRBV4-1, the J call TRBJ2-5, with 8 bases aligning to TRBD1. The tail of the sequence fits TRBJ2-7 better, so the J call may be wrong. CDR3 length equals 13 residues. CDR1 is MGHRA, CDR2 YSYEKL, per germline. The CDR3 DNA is TGCGCCAGCAGCCAGGACAGGGTAGGCGAGCAGTACTTC. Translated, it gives CASSQDRVGEQYF.

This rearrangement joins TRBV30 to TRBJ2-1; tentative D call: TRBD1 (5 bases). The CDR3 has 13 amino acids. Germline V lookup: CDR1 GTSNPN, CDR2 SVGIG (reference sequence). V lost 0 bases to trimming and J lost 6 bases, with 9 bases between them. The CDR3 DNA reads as TGTGCCTGGAGTGTGGGGCTGTCCAATGAGCAGTTCTTC. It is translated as CAWSVGLSNEQFF.